The source of this TCR beta chain is a study of blood T cell repertoires in COVID-19. In the study overall: Specimens from acute and convalescent COVID-19 originated in the United States, Italy and Spain.

This CDR3 has 14 residues. Trimming took off 4 bases at V and 3 bases at J, with 10 bases between the two ends. Germline CDR1 and CDR2: MNHEY and SVGAGI. This clone was counted a single time. Libraries were prepared by immunoSEQ multiplex PCR; TCRdb keeps only in-frame clonotypes and omits some of them. The data show about 61,000 clones, around 73% seen once. This rearrangement joins TRBV6-5 to TRBJ1-5, with D perhaps TRBD1 (5 bases). Sequenced sample: peripheral blood. The TCR was taken from an older man with active or convalescent COVID-19. CDR3 loop: CASSFDSDNQPQHF. In DNA form, the CDR3 reads TGTGCCAGCAGTTTTGACAGTGACAATCAGCCCCAGCATTTT.